The rows below give T cell receptor beta chains drawn from one sample of a study of neurological immune-mediated disorders. TCRdb recomputed calls from the 5' RACE reads with MiXCR, one row per CDR3 protein. The sample has about 66,000 distinct CDR3 sequences, approximately 4.6% seen once. The sequenced material came from PBMCs. These receptors came from a woman aged 70-85 years with multiple sclerosis. CDR3s leave out the opening cysteine and the closing phenylalanine or tryptophan. Some rows mark clone size as missing; the rest say once, few, many or name a class of expanded clone.

J: TRBJ2-1; size: many; V: TRBV12-3/TRBV12-4; CDR3: ASSLRGSLILNEQF
J: TRBJ2-3; size: many; V: TRBV18; CDR3: ASSPSGTTDTQY
J: TRBJ2-4; size: once; V: TRBV19; CDR3: ASSIDGSRGYIQY
J: TRBJ2-3; size: many; V: TRBV5-5; CDR3: ASSLNPRSLSTDTQY
J: TRBJ2-5; size: many; V: TRBV7-2; CDR3: ASSRQGFQETQY
J: TRBJ2-1; size: few; V: TRBV7-9; CDR3: ASSLGWASYNEQF
J: TRBJ2-5; size: many; V: TRBV9; CDR3: ASSVGLAGVGQETQY
J: TRBJ2-7; size: many; V: TRBV6-2/TRBV6-3; CDR3: ASRPRTSGRFYEQY
J: TRBJ2-1; size: few; V: TRBV5-1; CDR3: ASSPRQATSSYNEQF
J: TRBJ2-7; size: few; V: TRBV7-6; CDR3: ASSDTGTGNHEQY
J: TRBJ2-7; size: many; V: TRBV5-1; CDR3: ASSSRDSTYEQY
J: TRBJ2-5; size: many; V: TRBV7-7; CDR3: ASSLGLAPETQY
J: TRBJ2-3; size: many; V: TRBV25-1; CDR3: ASSARLAGEVDTQY
J: TRBJ2-3; size: many; V: TRBV12-3/TRBV12-4; CDR3: ASSFHSGRAGSDTQY
J: TRBJ1-2; size: many; V: TRBV9; CDR3: ASSPAGSYGYT
J: TRBJ1-5; size: many; V: TRBV12-3/TRBV12-4; CDR3: ASRGTGTQNQPQH
J: TRBJ2-3; size: .; V: TRBV29-1; CDR3: SVLEDTGDSAQY
J: TRBJ2-2; size: many; V: TRBV27; CDR3: ASIKTANGAVAGELF
J: TRBJ2-3; size: many; V: TRBV4-1; CDR3: AGGTSGRAEKDTQY
J: TRBJ1-4; size: .; V: TRBV12-3/TRBV12-4; CDR3: ASSTGFRANEKLF
J: TRBJ2-1; size: many; V: TRBV6-2/TRBV6-3; CDR3: ASSHEVPQIDEQF
J: TRBJ2-7; size: .; V: TRBV25-1; CDR3: ASSENGVEQY
J: TRBJ2-5; size: many; V: TRBV29-1; CDR3: SVEEETQY
J: TRBJ1-5; size: .; V: TRBV7-2; CDR3: ASSPDGGWGNQPQH
J: TRBJ2-1; size: .; V: TRBV7-6; CDR3: ASSQPGQGNEQF
J: TRBJ2-2; size: many; V: TRBV5-1; CDR3: ASTVPTSNTGELF
J: TRBJ2-5; size: many; V: TRBV7-2; CDR3: ASSPRAAGLAGETQY
J: TRBJ2-1; size: many; V: TRBV5-1; CDR3: ASSLAPAGGWNEQF
J: TRBJ2-1; size: many; V: TRBV6-5; CDR3: ASRSLAVSYNEQF
J: TRBJ1-1; size: many; V: TRBV7-2; CDR3: ASSLTFDHMNTEAF
J: TRBJ1-5; size: many; V: TRBV20-1; CDR3: SASRGQLNLNQPQH
J: TRBJ2-7; size: many; V: TRBV7-2; CDR3: ASRSIGKSYEQY
J: TRBJ2-2; size: .; V: TRBV12-3/TRBV12-4; CDR3: ASSRTTGGDTGELF
J: TRBJ2-2; size: many; V: TRBV12-3/TRBV12-4; CDR3: ASTPTRGGNTGELF
J: TRBJ2-1; size: many; V: TRBV2; CDR3: ASTRSGRSTYNEQF
J: TRBJ1-1; size: many; V: TRBV29-1; CDR3: SVAVSENTEAF
J: TRBJ1-5; size: many; V: TRBV6-2/TRBV6-3; CDR3: ASRDRRNQPQH
J: TRBJ2-1; size: many; V: TRBV11-1; CDR3: ASSTPTSGRAGSYNEQF
J: TRBJ1-2; size: .; V: TRBV12-3/TRBV12-4; CDR3: ASSRQSNYGYT